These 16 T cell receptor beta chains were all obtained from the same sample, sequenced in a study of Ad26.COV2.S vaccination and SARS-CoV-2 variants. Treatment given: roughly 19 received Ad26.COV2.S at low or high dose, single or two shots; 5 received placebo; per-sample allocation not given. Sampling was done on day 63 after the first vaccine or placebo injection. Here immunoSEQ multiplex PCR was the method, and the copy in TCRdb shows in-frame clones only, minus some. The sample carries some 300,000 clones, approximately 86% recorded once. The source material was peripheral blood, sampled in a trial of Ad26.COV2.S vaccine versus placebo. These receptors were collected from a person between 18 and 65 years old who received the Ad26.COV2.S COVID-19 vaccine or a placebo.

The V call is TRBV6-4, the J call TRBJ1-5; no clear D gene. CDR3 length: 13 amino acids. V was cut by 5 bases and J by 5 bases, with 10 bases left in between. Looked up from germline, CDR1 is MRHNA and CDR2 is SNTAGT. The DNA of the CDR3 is TGTGCCAGCAGTATAAACTGGGATCAGCCCCAGCATTTT. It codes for CASSINWDQPQHF.

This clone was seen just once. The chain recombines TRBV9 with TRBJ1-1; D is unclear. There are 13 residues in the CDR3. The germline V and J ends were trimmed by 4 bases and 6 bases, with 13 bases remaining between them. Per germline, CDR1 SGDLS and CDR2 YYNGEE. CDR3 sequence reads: CASSPALRAEAFF. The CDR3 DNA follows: TGTGCCAGCAGCCCGGCTTTAAGGGCTGAAGCTTTCTTT.

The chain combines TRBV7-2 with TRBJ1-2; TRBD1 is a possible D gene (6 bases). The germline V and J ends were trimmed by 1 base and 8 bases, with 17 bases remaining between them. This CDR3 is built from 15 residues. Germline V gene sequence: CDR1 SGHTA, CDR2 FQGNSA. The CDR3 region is CASSLVGQGGGGYTF. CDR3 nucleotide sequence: TGTGCCAGCAGCTTAGTCGGCCAGGGCGGGGGCGGCTACACCTTC.

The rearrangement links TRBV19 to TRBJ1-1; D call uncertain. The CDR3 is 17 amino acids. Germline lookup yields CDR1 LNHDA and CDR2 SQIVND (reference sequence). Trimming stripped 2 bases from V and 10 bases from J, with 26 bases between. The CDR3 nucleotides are TGTGCCAGTAGTATACCCCTTCGCGCCAGCACAACAGTGGGAGCTTTCTTT. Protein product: CASSIPLRASTTVGAFF.

The CDR3 loop is CASSYSERGLGEQYF. The DNA of the CDR3 is TGTGCCAGCAGTTACTCGGAGCGGGGGTTAGGTGAGCAGTACTTC. The chain combines TRBV6-6 with TRBJ2-7; TRBD2 aligns across 8 bases. The germline V gene has CDR1 MNHNY and CDR2 SVGAGI (reference sequence). CDR3 length: 15 amino acids. V trimming: 0 bases; J trimming: 7 bases; junction bases outside the gene matches: 8.

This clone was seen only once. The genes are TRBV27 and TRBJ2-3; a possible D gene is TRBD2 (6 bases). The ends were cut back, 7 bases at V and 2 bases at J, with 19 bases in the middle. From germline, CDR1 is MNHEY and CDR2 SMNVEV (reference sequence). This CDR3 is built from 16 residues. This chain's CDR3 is CASTMGGPWATDTQYF. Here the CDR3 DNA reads TGTGCCAGCACCATGGGAGGCCCTTGGGCCACAGATACGCAGTATTTT.

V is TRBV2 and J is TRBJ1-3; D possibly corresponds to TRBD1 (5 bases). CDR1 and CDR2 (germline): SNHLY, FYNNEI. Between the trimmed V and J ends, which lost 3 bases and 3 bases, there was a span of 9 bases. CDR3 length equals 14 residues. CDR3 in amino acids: CASSENGGGNTIYF. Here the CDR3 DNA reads TGTGCCAGCAGTGAGAATGGGGGTGGAAACACCATATATTTT.

CDR3 nucleotides: TGTGCCAGCAGCGTAGACCAGGACTATGGCTACACCTTC. Translating it yields CASSVDQDYGYTF. J is TRBJ1-2 and V is TRBV9; D remains unclear. Per germline, CDR1 SGDLS and CDR2 YYNGEE. V lost 0 bases, J lost 3 bases, and 6 bases lay in between. The CDR3 runs to 13 residues.

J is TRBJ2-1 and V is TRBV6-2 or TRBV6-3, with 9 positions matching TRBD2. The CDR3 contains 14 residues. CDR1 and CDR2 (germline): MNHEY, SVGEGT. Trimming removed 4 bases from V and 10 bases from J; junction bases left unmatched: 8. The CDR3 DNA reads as TGTGCCAGCAGTTCTGCTAGCGGGGTAGACGAGCAGTTCTTC. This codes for CASSSASGVDEQFF.

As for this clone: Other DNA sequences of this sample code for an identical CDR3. CDR3 sequence: CASSVSGGLQETQYF. The CDR3 DNA sequence: TGTGCCAGCAGCGTAAGCGGGGGGCTTCAAGAGACCCAGTACTTC. The chain couples TRBV9 to TRBJ2-5, with 9 bases aligning to TRBD2. Looked up from germline, CDR1 is SGDLS and CDR2 is YYNGEE. The trim removed 1 base at V and 2 bases at J, leaving 3 bases unmatched. CDR3 size: 15 residues.

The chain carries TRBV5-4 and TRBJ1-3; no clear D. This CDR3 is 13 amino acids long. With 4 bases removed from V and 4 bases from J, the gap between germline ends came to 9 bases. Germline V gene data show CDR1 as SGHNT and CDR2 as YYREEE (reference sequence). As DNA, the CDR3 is TGTGCCAGCAGCGAACAACAAGGAAACACCATATATTTT. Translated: CASSEQQGNTIYF.

CDR3 in DNA: TGTGCCAGCAGTTTGACAGCTACCTACAATGAGCAGTTCTTC. Protein product: CASSLTATYNEQFF. This chain uses TRBV6-5 with TRBJ2-1, with D perhaps TRBD1 (5 bases). This CDR3 comprises 14 residues. CDR1 is MNHEY, CDR2 SVGAGI, per germline. Trimming shortened V by 4 bases and J by 2 bases, and 9 bases separated the two germline ends.

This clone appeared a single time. CDR3 region: CASSPPGRGYTF. The DNA of the CDR3 is TGTGCCAGCAGCCCCCCGGGACGCGGCTACACCTTC. The chain combines TRBV6-5 with TRBJ1-2, with D perhaps TRBD1 (5 bases). CDR3 length equals 12 residues. V lost 6 bases and J lost 8, with 13 bases in between. Germline values: CDR1 MNHEY, CDR2 SVGAGI.

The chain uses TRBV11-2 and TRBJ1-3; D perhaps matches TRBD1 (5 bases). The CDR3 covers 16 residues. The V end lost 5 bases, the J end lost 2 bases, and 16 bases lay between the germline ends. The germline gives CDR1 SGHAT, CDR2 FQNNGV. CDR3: CASSAEVWGAGNTIYF. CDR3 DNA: TGTGCCAGCAGCGCGGAGGTTTGGGGGGCTGGAAACACCATATATTTT. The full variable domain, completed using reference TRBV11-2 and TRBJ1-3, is EAGVAQSPRYKIIEKRQSVAFWCNPISGHATLYWYQQILGQGPKLLIQFQNNGVVDDSQLPKDRFSAERLKGVDSTLKIQPAKLEDSAVYLCASSAEVWGAGNTIYFGEGSWLTVV.

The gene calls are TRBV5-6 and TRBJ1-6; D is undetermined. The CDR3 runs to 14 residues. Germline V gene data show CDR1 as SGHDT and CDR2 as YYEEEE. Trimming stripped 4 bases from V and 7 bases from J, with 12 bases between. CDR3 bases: TGTGCCAGCAGCCTGCGAGGTAGGAATTCACCCCTCCACTTT. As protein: CASSLRGRNSPLHF.

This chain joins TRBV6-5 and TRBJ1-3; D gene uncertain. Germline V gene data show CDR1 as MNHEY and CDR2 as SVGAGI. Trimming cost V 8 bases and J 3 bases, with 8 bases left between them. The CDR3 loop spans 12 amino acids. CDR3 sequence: CASGLVGNTIYF. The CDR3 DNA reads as TGTGCCAGCGGACTGGTTGGAAACACCATATATTTT.